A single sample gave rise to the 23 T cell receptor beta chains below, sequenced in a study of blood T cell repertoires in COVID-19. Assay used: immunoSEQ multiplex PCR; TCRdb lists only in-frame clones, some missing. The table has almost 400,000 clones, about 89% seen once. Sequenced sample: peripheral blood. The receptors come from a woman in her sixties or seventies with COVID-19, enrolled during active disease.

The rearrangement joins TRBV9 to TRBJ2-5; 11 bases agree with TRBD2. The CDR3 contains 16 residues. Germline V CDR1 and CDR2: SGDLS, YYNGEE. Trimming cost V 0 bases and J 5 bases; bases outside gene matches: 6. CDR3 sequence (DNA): TGTGCCAGCAGCGTAGCCCCGGGACTAGCGGCGGAGACCCAGTACTTC. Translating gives CASSVAPGLAAETQYF.

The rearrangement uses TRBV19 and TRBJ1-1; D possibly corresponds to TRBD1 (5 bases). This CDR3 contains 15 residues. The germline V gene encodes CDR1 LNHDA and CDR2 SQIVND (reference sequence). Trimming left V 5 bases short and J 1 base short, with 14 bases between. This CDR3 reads CASSFYRRGNTEAFF. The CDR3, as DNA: TGTGCCAGTAGTTTCTACAGGAGAGGGAACACTGAAGCTTTCTTT. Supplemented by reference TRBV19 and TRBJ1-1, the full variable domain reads DGGITQSPKYLFRKEGQNVTLSCEQNLNHDAMYWYRQDPGQGLRLIYYSQIVNDFQKGDIAEGYSVSREKKESFPLTVTSAQKNPTAFYLCASSFYRRGNTEAFFGQGTRLTVV.

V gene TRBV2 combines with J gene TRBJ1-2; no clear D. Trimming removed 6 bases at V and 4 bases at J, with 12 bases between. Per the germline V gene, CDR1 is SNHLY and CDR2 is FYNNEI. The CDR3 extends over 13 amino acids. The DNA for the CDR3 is TGTGCCAGCAGGGATCAGGTTATCTATGGCTACACCTTC. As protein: CASRDQVIYGYTF. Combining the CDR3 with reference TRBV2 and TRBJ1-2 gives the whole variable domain EPEVTQTPSHQVTQMGQEVILRCVPISNHLYFYWYRQILGQKVEFLVSFYNNEISEKSEIFDDQFSVERPDGSNFTLKIRSTKLEDSAMYFCASRDQVIYGYTFGSGTRLTVV.

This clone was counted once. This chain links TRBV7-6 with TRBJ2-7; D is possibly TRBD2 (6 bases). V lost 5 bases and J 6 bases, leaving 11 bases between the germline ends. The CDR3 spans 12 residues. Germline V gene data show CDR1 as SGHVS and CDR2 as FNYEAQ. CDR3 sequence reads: CASSTGGVEQYF. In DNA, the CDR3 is TGTGCCAGCAGCACCGGAGGGGTCGAGCAGTACTTC.

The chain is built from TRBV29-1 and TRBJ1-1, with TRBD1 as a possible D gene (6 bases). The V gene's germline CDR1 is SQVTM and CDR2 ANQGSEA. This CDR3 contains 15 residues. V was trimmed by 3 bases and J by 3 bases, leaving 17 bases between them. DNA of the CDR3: TGCAGCGTTGATCCTTTACAGGGACGACACACTGAAGCTTTCTTT. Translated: CSVDPLQGRHTEAFF.

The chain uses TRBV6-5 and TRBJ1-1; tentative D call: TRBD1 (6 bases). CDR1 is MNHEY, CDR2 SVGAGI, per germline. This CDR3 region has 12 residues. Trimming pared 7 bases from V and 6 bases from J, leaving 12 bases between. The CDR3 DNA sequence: TGTGCCAGCAAGGCACAGGGCGCTGAAGCTTTCTTT. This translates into CASKAQGAEAFF.

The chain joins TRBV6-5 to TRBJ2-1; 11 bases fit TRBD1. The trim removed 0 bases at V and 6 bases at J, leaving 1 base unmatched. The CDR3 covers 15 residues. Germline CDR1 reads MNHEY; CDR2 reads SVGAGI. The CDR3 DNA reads TGTGCCAGCAGTTACTCGGGACAGGGGGGCAATGAGCAGTTCTTC. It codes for CASSYSGQGGNEQFF.

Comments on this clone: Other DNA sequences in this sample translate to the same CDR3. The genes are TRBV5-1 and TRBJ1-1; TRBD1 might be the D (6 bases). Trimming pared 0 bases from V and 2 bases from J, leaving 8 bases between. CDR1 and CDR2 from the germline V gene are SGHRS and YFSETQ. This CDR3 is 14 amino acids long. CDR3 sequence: CASSLGTANTEAFF. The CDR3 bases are TGCGCCAGCAGCTTGGGGACAGCAAACACTGAAGCTTTCTTT.

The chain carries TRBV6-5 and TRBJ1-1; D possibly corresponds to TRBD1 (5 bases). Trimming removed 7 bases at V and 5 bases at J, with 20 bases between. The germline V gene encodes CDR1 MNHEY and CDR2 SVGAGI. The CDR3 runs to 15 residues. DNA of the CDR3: TGTGCCAGCACCGGACGAGGTCCCAGGGCGACTGAAGCTTTCTTT. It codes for CASTGRGPRATEAFF.

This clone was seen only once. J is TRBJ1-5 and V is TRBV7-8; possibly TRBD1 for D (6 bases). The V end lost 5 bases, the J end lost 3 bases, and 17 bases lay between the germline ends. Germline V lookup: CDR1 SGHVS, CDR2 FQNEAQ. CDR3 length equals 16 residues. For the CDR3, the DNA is TGTGCCAGCAGCGTCCGGGACACGTCCTTCAATCAGCCCCAGCATTTT. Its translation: CASSVRDTSFNQPQHF.

CDR3 DNA sequence: TGCGCCAGCAGCCCAGGGGGCAGGAACACTGAAGCTTTCTTT. Its translation is CASSPGGRNTEAFF. The chain is built from TRBV5-1 and TRBJ1-1; 8 bases line up with TRBD1. The CDR3 runs 14 residues. CDR1 SGHRS and CDR2 YFSETQ come from the germline V gene. The V segment lost 4 bases and the J segment 1 base; nucleotides outside the gene matches: 3.

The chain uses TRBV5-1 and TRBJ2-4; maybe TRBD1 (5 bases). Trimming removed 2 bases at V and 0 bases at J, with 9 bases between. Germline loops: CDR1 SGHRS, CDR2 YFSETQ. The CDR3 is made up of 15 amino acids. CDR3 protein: CASSFSGLAKNIQYF. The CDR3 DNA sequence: TGCGCCAGCAGCTTTTCAGGGCTAGCCAAAAACATTCAGTACTTC.

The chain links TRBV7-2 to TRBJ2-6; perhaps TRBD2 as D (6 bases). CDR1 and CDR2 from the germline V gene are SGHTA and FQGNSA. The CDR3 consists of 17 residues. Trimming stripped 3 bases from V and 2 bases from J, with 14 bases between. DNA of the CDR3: TGTGCCAGCAGCTTTGCGGGGAGTTATGCTGGGGCCAACGTCCTGACTTTC. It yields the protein CASSFAGSYAGANVLTF.

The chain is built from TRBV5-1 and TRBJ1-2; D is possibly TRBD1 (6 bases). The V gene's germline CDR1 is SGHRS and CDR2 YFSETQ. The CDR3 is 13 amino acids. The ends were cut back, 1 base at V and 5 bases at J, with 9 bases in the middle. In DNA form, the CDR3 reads TGCGCCAGCAGCTTGTCCACAGGGTATGGCTACACCTTC. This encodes CASSLSTGYGYTF.

CDR3 in amino acids: CASSLPGTGAGNTIYF. CDR3 DNA sequence: TGTGCCAGCAGCTTGCCAGGAACAGGGGCTGGAAACACCATATATTTT. The rearrangement joins TRBV5-4 to TRBJ1-3, with 7 bases matching TRBD1. Germline assignment: CDR1 SGHNT and CDR2 YYREEE (reference sequence). V shed 1 base and J 2 bases; nucleotides not matched to a gene: 6. There are 16 residues in the CDR3.

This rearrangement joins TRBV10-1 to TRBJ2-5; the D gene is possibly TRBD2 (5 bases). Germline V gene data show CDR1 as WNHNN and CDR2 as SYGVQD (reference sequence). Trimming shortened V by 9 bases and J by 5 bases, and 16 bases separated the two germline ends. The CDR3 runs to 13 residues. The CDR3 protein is CARTERVEETQYF. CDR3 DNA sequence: TGCGCCAGAACGGAGAGGGTGGAGGAGACCCAGTACTTC.

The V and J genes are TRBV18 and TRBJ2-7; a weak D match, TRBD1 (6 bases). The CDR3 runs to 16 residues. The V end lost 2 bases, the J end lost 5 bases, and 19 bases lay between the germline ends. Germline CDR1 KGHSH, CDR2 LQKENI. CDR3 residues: CASSPSLVQGLDEQYF. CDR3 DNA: TGTGCCAGCTCACCAAGTCTCGTCCAGGGGCTTGACGAGCAGTACTTC.

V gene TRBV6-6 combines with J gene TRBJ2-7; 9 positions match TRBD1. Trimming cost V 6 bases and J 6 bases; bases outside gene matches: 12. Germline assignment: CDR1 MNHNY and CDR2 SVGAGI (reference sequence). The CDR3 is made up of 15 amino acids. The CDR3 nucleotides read TGTGCCAGCAGAACCACCGGGACAGGGCTCTCCGAGCAGTACTTC. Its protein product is CASRTTGTGLSEQYF.

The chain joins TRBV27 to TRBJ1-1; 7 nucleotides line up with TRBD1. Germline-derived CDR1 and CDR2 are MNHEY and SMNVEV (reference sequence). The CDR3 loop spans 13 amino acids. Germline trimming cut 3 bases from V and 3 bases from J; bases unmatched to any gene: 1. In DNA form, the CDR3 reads TGTGCCAGCAGTTTCGACAGGGACACTGAAGCTTTCTTT. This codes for CASSFDRDTEAFF.

CDR3 region: CASSPRTVDGELFF. The CDR3 DNA reads TGTGCCAGCAGCCCACGAACGGTCGACGGGGAGCTGTTTTTT. The chain joins TRBV5-5 to TRBJ2-2, with D hard to call. The ends were cut back, 4 bases at V and 7 bases at J, with 14 bases in the middle. CDR3 length: 14 residues. Per the germline V gene, CDR1 is SGHKS and CDR2 is YYEKEE (reference sequence).

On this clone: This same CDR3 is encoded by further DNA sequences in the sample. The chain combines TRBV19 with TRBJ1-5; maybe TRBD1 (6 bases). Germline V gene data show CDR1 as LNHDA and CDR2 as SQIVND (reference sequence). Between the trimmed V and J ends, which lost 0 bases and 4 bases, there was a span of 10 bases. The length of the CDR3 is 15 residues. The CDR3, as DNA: TGTGCCAGTAGTATAGACAGGGGTGGAAATCAGCCCCAGCATTTT. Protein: CASSIDRGGNQPQHF.

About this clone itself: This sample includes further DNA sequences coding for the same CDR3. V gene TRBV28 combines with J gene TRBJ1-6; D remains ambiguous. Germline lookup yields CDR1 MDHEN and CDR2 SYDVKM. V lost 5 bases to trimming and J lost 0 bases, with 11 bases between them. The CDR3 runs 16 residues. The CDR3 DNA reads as TGTGCCAGCAGTCCCAGAGGGAGCTCCTATAATTCACCCCTCCACTTT. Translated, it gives CASSPRGSSYNSPLHF.

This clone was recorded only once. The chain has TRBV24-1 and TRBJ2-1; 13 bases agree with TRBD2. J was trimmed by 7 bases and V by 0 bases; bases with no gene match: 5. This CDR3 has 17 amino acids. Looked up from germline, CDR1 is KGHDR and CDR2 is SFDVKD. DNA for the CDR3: TGTGCCACCAGTGATTTGAAGACTAGCGGGGGGCGTAATGAGCAGTTCTTC. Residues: CATSDLKTSGGRNEQFF.